Below are 7 T cell receptor beta chains sequenced from a single sample in a study of blood T cell repertoires in COVID-19. Assay: immunoSEQ multiplex PCR; the TCRdb copy retains only in-frame clones and omits some. This table has over 150,000 clones, approximately 80% appearing once. The source material was peripheral blood. The source is a human donor in a cohort sampled during active COVID-19.

Of note for this clone: The sample has other DNA sequences that encode this CDR3 too. The chain employs TRBV9 and TRBJ1-6, with D possibly TRBD1 on 5 matching bases. The CDR3 sequence is 16 residues long. Trimming removed 3 bases at V and 0 bases at J, with 10 bases between. Germline V gene lookup returns CDR1 SGDLS and CDR2 YYNGEE. The CDR3 sequence is CASSAHRSSYNSPLHF. For the CDR3, the DNA is TGTGCCAGCAGCGCACACAGGAGCTCCTATAATTCACCCCTCCACTTT.

The chain combines TRBV7-9 with TRBJ2-7; 7 positions agree with TRBD2. The V gene's germline CDR1 is SEHNR and CDR2 FQNEAQ (reference sequence). The CDR3 sequence is 13 residues long. J gave up 6 bases and V 0 bases, and 2 bases lay outside the gene matches. Here the CDR3 reads CASSLAGGVEQYF. The CDR3 bases are TGTGCCAGCAGCTTAGCGGGAGGGGTCGAGCAGTACTTC.

This clone was detected ten times or more. The V gene is TRBV5-1, the J gene TRBJ2-2; D remains unclear. CDR1 is SGHRS, CDR2 YFSETQ, per germline. V was trimmed by 3 bases and J by 4 bases, leaving 16 bases between them. The CDR3 runs to 16 residues. CDR3 sequence (DNA): TGCGCCAGCAGCTCGGCTGACACGGTCGGCACCGGGGAGCTGTTTTTT. Its protein is CASSSADTVGTGELFF. Full variable domain (outside the CDR3, taken from reference TRBV5-1 and TRBJ2-2): KAGVTQTPRYLIKTRGQQVTLSCSPISGHRSVSWYQQTPGQGLQFLFEYFSETQRNKGNFPGRFSGRQFSNSRSEMNVSTLELGDSALYLCASSSADTVGTGELFFGEGSRLTVL.

This clone turned up a few times. This chain joins TRBV10-3 and TRBJ1-6; tentative D call: TRBD1 (5 bases). Trimming shortened V by 0 bases and J by 7 bases, and 13 bases separated the two germline ends. This CDR3 region has 16 residues. CDR1 is ENHRY and CDR2 is SYGVKD in the germline V gene. The CDR3 coding sequence is TGTGCCATCAGTGAGTCGCTGCAGGGCTTAAATTCACCCCTCCACTTT. Translating it yields CAISESLQGLNSPLHF.

The V and J genes are TRBV5-1 and TRBJ2-1; D might be TRBD2 (6 bases). Trimming pared 4 bases from V and 2 bases from J, leaving 16 bases between. This CDR3 has 16 amino acids. The V gene's germline CDR1 is SGHRS and CDR2 YFSETQ. CDR3 sequence reads: CASSPEAGSPYNEQFF. For the CDR3, the DNA is TGCGCCAGCAGCCCTGAGGCGGGGTCGCCCTACAATGAGCAGTTCTTC.

The rearrangement joins TRBV10-3 to TRBJ2-7; 9 bases match TRBD2. The CDR3 consists of 15 residues. The V segment lost 6 bases and the J segment 6 bases; nucleotides outside the gene matches: 12. The germline V gene encodes CDR1 ENHRY and CDR2 SYGVKD. DNA for the CDR3: TGTGCCATCAGGGTGGCGGCGGGGGGGCCGGGCGAGCAGTACTTC. Amino acids: CAIRVAAGGPGEQYF.

The chain combines TRBV7-6 with TRBJ2-1, with 8 bases matching TRBD1. Per the germline V gene, CDR1 is SGHVS and CDR2 is FNYEAQ. This CDR3 contains 13 residues. With 3 bases clipped from V and 9 bases from J, the junction kept 4 bases outside the gene matches. The CDR3 DNA sequence: TGTGCCAGCAGCTTCAGGGGGCAGGGTGAGCAGTTCTTC. As protein: CASSFRGQGEQFF.